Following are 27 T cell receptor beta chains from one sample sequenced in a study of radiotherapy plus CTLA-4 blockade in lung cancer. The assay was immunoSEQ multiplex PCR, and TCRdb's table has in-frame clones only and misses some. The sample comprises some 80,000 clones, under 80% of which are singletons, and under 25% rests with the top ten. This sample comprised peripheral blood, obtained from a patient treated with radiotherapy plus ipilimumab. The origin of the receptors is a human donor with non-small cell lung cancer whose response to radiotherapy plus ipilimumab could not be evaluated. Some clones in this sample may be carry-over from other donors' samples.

The CDR3, as DNA: TGTGCCAGCAGCTTAGGGCTAGCGGTTAGCACAGATACGCAGTATTTT. Its translation is CASSLGLAVSTDTQYF. This chain uses TRBV7-3 with TRBJ2-3; 7 bases map to TRBD2. The V and J ends lost 2 bases and 0 bases, in that order; junction bases with no gene match: 5. This CDR3 has 16 amino acids. The V gene's germline CDR1 is SGHTA and CDR2 FQGTGA.

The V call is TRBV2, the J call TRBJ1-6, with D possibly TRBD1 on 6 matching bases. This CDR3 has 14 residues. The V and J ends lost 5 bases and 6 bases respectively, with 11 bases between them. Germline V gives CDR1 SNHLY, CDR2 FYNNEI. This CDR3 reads CASSPQGSNSPLHF. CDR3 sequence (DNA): TGTGCCAGCAGTCCTCAGGGGAGTAATTCACCCCTCCACTTT.

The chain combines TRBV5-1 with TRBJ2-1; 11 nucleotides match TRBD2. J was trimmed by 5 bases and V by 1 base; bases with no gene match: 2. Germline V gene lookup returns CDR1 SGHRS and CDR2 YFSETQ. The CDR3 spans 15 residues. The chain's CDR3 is CASSLSSGGDNEQFF. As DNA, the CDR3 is TGCGCCAGCAGCTTGAGTAGCGGGGGGGACAATGAGCAGTTCTTC. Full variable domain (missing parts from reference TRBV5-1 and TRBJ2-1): KAGVTQTPRYLIKTRGQQVTLSCSPISGHRSVSWYQQTPGQGLQFLFEYFSETQRNKGNFPGRFSGRQFSNSRSEMNVSTLELGDSALYLCASSLSSGGDNEQFFGPGTRLTVL.

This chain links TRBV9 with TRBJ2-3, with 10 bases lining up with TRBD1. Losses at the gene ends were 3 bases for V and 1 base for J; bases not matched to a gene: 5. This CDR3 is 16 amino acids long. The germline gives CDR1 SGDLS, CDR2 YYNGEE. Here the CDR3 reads CASSASGTGGTDTQYF. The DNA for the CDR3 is TGTGCCAGCAGCGCCTCCGGGACAGGGGGCACAGATACGCAGTATTTT.

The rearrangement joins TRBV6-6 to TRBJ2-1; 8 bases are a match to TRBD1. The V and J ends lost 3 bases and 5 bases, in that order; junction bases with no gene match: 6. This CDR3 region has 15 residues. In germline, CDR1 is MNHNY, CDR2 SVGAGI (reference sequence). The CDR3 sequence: CASSYTGQANNEQFF. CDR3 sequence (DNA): TGTGCCAGCAGTTATACGGGACAGGCGAACAATGAGCAGTTCTTC.

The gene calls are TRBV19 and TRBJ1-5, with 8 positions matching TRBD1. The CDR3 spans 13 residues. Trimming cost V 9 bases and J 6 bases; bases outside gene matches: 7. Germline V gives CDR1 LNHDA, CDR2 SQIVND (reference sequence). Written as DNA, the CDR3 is TGTGCCAGCCAGGACAGGGAATTTCAGCCCCAGCATTTT. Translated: CASQDREFQPQHF.

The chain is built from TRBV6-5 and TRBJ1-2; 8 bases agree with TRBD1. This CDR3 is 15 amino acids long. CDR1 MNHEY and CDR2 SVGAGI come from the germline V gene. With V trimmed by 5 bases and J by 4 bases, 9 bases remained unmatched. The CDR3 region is CASSTRTGTGYGYTF. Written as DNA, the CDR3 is TGTGCCAGCAGTACCCGGACAGGGACAGGCTATGGCTACACCTTC.

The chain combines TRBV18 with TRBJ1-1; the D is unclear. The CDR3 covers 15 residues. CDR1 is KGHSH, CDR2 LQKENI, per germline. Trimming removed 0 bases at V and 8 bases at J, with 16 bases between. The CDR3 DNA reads TGTGCCAGCTCACCACCGACCGGCGGCGACCCAGAAGCTTTCTTT. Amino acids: CASSPPTGGDPEAFF.

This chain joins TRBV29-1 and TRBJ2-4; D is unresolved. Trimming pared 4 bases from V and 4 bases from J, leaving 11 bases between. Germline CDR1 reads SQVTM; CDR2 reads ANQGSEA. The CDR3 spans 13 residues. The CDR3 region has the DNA TGCAGCGTTGTAGAGGTCTATAAAAACATTCAGTACTTC. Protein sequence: CSVVEVYKNIQYF.

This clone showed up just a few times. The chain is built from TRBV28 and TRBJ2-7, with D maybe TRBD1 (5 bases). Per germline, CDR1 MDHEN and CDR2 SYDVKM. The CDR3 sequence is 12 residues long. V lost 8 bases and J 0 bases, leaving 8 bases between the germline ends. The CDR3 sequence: CASLGDSYEQYF. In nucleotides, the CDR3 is TGTGCCAGCCTAGGGGACTCCTACGAGCAGTACTTC.

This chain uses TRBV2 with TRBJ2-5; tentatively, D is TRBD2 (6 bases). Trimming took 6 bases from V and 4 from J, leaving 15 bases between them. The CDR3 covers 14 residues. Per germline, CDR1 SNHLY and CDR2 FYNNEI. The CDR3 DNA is TGTGCCAGCAGCTTCCGCGGGGCGGGAGAGACCCAGTACTTC. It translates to CASSFRGAGETQYF.

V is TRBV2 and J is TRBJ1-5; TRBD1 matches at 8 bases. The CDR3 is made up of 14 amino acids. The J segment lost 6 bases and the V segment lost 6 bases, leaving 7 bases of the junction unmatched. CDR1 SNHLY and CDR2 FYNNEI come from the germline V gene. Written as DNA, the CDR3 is TGTGCCAGCAGCCCCGACAGGGGAGGTCAGCCCCAGCATTTT. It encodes CASSPDRGGQPQHF.

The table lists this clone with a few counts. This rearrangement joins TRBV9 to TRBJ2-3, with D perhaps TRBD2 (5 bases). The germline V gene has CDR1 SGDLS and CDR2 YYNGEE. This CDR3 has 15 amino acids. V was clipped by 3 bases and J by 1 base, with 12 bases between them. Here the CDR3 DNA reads TGTGCCAGCAGCGCCTCCTACGGGGGCACAGATACGCAGTATTTT. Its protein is CASSASYGGTDTQYF. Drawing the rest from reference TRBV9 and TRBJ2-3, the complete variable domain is DSGVTQTPKHLITATGQRVTLRCSPRSGDLSVYWYQQSLDQGLQFLIQYYNGEERAKGNILERFSAQQFPDLHSELNLSSLELGDSALYFCASSASYGGTDTQYFGPGTRLTVL.

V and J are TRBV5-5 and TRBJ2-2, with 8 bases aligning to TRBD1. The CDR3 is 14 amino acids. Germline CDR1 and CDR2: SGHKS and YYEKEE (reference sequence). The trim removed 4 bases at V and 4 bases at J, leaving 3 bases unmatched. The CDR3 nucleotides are TGTGCCAGCAGCAAGGGACAGGCCACCGGGGAGCTGTTTTTT. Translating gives CASSKGQATGELFF.

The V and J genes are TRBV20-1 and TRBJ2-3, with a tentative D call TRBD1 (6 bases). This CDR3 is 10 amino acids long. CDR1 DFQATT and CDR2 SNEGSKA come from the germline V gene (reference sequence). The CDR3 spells CSPRGDTQYF. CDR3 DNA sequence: TGCAGCCCCAGGGGAGATACGCAGTATTTT.

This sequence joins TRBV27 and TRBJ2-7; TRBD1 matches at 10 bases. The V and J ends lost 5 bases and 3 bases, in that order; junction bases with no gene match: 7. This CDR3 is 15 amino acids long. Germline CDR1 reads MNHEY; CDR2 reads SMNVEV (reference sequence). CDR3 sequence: CASSPRTGGLYEQYF. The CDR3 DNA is TGTGCCAGCAGTCCACGGACAGGGGGGCTCTACGAGCAGTACTTC.

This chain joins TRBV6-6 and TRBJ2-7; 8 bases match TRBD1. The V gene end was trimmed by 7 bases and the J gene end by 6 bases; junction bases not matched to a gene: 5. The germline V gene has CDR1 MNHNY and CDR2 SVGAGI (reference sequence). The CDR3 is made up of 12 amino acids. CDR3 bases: TGTGCCAGCACCCCGGGGACAGGCGAGCAGTACTTC. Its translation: CASTPGTGEQYF.

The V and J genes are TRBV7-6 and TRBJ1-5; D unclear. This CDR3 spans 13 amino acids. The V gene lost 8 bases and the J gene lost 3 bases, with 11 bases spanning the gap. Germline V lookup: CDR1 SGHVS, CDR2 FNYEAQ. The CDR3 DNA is TGTGCCAGCGGGCTGGGTTACAATCAGCCCCAGCATTTT. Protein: CASGLGYNQPQHF.

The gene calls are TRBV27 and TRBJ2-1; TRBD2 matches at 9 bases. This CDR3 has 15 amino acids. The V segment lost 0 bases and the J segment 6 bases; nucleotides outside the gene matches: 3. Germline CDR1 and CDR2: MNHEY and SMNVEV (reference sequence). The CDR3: CASSLSRGGRNEQFF. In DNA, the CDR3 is TGTGCCAGCAGTTTATCGCGGGGGGGCCGCAATGAGCAGTTCTTC.

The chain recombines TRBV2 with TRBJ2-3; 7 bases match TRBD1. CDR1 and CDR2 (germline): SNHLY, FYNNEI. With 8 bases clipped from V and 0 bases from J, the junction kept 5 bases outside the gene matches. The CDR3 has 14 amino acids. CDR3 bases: TGTGCCAGCGGGGACAGAAGTAGCACAGATACGCAGTATTTT. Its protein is CASGDRSSTDTQYF.

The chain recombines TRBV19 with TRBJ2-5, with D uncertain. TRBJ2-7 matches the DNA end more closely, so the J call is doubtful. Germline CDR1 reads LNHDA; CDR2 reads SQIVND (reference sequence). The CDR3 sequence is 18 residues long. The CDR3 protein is CASSPSGAMKAPSYEQYF. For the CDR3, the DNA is TGTGCCAGTAGTCCCTCTGGAGCGATGAAGGCCCCTTCTTACGAGCAGTACTTC.

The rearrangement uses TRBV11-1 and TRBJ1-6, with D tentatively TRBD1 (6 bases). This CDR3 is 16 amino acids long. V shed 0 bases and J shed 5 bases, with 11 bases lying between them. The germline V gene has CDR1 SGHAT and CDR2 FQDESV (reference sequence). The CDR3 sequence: CASSLAGQSNNSPLHF. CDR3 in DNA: TGTGCCAGCAGCTTAGCCGGACAGTCAAATAATTCACCCCTCCACTTT.

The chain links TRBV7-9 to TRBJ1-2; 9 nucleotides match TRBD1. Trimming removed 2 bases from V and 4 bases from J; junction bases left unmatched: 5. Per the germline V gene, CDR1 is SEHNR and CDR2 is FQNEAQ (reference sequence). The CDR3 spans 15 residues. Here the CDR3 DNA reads TGTGCCAGCAGCTTAAGAGGGACAGGGAGCTATGGCTACACCTTC. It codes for CASSLRGTGSYGYTF.

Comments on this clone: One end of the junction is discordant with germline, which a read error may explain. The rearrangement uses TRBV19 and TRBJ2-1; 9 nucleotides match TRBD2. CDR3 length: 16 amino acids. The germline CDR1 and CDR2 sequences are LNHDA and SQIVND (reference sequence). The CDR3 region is CASSRGAGGTYTEQFF. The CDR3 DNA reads TGTGCCAGTAGTCGAGGAGCGGGGGGTACCTACACTGAGCAGTTCTTC. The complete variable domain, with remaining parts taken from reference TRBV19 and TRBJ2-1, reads DGGITQSPKYLFRKEGQNVTLSCEQNLNHDAMYWYRQDPGQGLRLIYYSQIVNDFQKGDIAEGYSVSREKKESFPLTVTSAQKNPTAFYLCASSRGAGGTYTEQFFGPGTRLTVL.

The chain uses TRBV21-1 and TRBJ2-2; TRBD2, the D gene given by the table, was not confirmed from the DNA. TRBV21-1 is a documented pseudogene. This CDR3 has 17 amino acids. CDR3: CASLPRLAGERGGELFF. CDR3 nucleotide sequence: TGTGCCAGCCTACCCCGGCTAGCGGGGGAAAGGGGCGGGGAGCTGTTTTTT.

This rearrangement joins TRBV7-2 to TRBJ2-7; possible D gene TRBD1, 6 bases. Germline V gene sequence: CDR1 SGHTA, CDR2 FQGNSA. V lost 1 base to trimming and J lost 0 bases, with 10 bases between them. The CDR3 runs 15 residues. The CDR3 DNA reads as TGTGCCAGCAGCTTAGGGTACAGGGCCTCCTACGAGCAGTACTTC. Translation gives CASSLGYRASYEQYF.

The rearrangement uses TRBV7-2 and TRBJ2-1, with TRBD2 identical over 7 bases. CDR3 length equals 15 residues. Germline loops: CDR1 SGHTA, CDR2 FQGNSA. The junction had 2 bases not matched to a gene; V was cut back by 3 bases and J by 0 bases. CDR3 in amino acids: CASSFSGGSYNEQFF. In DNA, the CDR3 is TGTGCCAGCAGCTTCTCGGGGGGCTCCTACAATGAGCAGTTCTTC.